Listed below are T cell receptor beta chains from one sample, sequenced in a study of T cell repertoires in cytomegalovirus infection. These receptors lack a known antigen. TCRdb processed the reads anew with MiXCR; each CDR3 protein has one entry. The sample yields around 310,000 distinct CDR3 sequences, about 28% seen once. The material sequenced was cultured PBMCs, taken from culture after CMV antigen stimulation. The receptors were sampled from a human donor in good health (CMV status not recorded). Some clones in this sample may be carry-over from other donors' samples. Both conserved end residues are trimmed from each CDR3.

J gene | V gene | CDR3 protein
TRBJ2-7 | TRBV10-3 | AISDDSGIFGSYEQY
TRBJ1-1 | TRBV30 | ACLDRTGTEAF
TRBJ1-3 | TRBV6-5 | ASSYGWIAGNTIY
TRBJ2-4 | TRBV28 | ASSLFGSPKNIQY
TRBJ1-5 | TRBV3-1 | ASSRTPLKPQH
TRBJ2-1 | TRBV7-4 | ASSYTSGAYNEQF
TRBJ1-5 | TRBV20-1 | SAEPPAGVNQPQH
TRBJ1-5 | TRBV7-2 | ASSLETGYNQPQH
TRBJ1-1 | TRBV12-3/TRBV12-4 | ASRRTTNTEAF
TRBJ2-3 | TRBV7-8 | ASSLPGTSGGHTDTQY
TRBJ2-5 | TRBV25-1 | ASSGAGTQY
TRBJ2-2 | TRBV7-3 | ASSLGRGENTGELF
TRBJ2-1 | TRBV4-3 | ASSQGRGSYNEQF
TRBJ1-1 | TRBV27 | ASRPGRGVKGNTEAF
TRBJ2-3 | TRBV7-3 | ASSLGGGPTDTQY
TRBJ1-1 | TRBV6-6 | ASSYSGTGTEAF
TRBJ1-1 | TRBV12-5 | ASGSGGSTEAF
TRBJ1-1 | TRBV19 | ASSMARNTEAF
TRBJ2-1 | TRBV5-4 | ASSLNSAVTYNEQF
TRBJ2-3 | TRBV12-5 | ASGLDQGTSGKKSTDTQY
TRBJ2-2 | TRBV5-1 | ASRSGGELF
TRBJ2-1 | TRBV19 | ASTGLRQGFNEQF
TRBJ1-6 | TRBV7-9 | ASSLVDGGGGNSPLH
TRBJ2-7 | TRBV7-6 | ASSPIRADSGDYEQY
TRBJ1-6 | TRBV12-3/TRBV12-4 | ASSQQGADSPLH
TRBJ1-2 | TRBV6-5 | ASSYNRRTHGYT
TRBJ2-1 | TRBV4-2 | ASSQELAGGQYNEQF
TRBJ2-5 | TRBV27 | ASTPLGTETQY
TRBJ2-2 | TRBV6-2/TRBV6-3 | ASSYHETGELF
TRBJ2-1 | TRBV4-2 | ASSQDMNYYNEQF
TRBJ2-1 | TRBV4-2 | ASSQGGAYNEQF
TRBJ1-3 | TRBV6-1 | ASSESRAANTIY
TRBJ2-3 | TRBV19 | ASTDGGEADTQY
TRBJ1-1 | TRBV7-3 | ASSPGQGHIMNTEAF
TRBJ2-5 | TRBV3-1 | ASSRFGGPQETQY
TRBJ2-7 | TRBV28 | ASSSLTSGATYEQY
TRBJ2-1 | TRBV3-1 | ASNTGPSNEQF
TRBJ2-1 | TRBV18 | ASSQWTTTLNEQF
TRBJ1-2 | TRBV12-3/TRBV12-4 | ASSSGRATSRYT
TRBJ1-4 | TRBV7-8 | ASSLERGAKKLF
TRBJ1-2 | TRBV19 | ASSISYGAGYT
TRBJ2-1 | TRBV7-2 | ASSLEISPGRGF
TRBJ1-5 | TRBV19 | ASKGGNSNQPQH
TRBJ2-7 | TRBV5-4 | ASSHGQGGTYEQY
TRBJ1-5 | TRBV20-1 | SAGTDRVGQPQH
TRBJ1-5 | TRBV6-6 | ASSVILGDRYSNQPQH
TRBJ2-1 | TRBV10-3 | AIGWTGGDEQF
TRBJ1-4 | TRBV7-8 | ASSLARIPGNEKLF
TRBJ2-3 | TRBV24-1 | ATSDIVDTQY
TRBJ2-1 | TRBV7-8 | ASSLTLAGTYNEQF
TRBJ1-2 | TRBV7-2 | ASSLDRSSYGYT
TRBJ1-5 | TRBV28 | ATNPTGTNNQPQH
TRBJ1-1 | TRBV16 | ASSQLSVSLENTEAF
TRBJ1-3 | TRBV6-8 | ASRKTGTGNTIY
TRBJ1-1 | TRBV7-9 | ASSPRLGGAGTEAF
TRBJ1-6 | TRBV6-1 | ASRTSLDSDNSPLH
TRBJ1-1 | TRBV4-1 | ASSQPIDIVGTANTEAF
TRBJ2-1 | TRBV7-3 | ASSPNRGDETYNEQF
TRBJ2-7 | TRBV27 | ASSLGGGGREQY
TRBJ1-2 | TRBV7-2 | ASSPGQGRDGYT